This T cell receptor (beta chain) stems from a study of OX40 agonist ivuxolimab in advanced cancers. Overall study: Of mixed ages from about 23 to 90 and averaging around 60 years, the group was roughly 85% male.

The CDR3 is 14 residues long. V lost 5 bases and J lost 2, with 11 bases in between. The germline gives CDR1 SGHTA, CDR2 FQGNSA. Method: immunoSEQ multiplex PCR; TCRdb's copy keeps in-frame clones and lacks some. This table has 20,000 to 25,000 clones, 85% to 90% appearing once. The V and J genes are TRBV7-2 and TRBJ2-3, with D possibly being TRBD2 (6 bases). Sequenced material: CD4+ or CD8+ T cells sorted from blood, taken in a trial of the OX40 agonist ivuxolimab. This clonotype was sampled from an adult with an advanced solid tumor such as melanoma, head and neck, liver or kidney cancer. Here the CDR3 DNA reads TGTGCCAGCAGCGTTAGCGGTGACACAGATACGCAGTATTTT. Translation gives CASSVSGDTDTQYF.